This T cell receptor beta chain was captured in a study of T cells after yellow fever vaccination. Per the germline V gene, CDR1 is SGHNT and CDR2 is YYREEE (reference sequence). The CDR3 has 14 residues. Turning to this clonotype: The junction does not match germline at one end; this may be a read error.

TCRdb processed the 5' RACE reads anew with MiXCR; each CDR3 protein has one entry. The sample contains fewer than 500,000 distinct CDR3 sequences, 18% of which appear only once. The sequence came from a man younger than 35 who received the YFV17D yellow fever vaccine. This chain connects TRBV5-4 to TRBJ2-1, with TRBD2 matching over 10 bases. Sequenced here: PBMCs, sampled before the yellow fever booster vaccination. CDR3 amino acids: CASSLGVASGGVVF. The CDR3 nucleotides are TGTGCCAGCAGCTTGGGGGTTGCGAGCGGGGGGGTGGTCTTC.